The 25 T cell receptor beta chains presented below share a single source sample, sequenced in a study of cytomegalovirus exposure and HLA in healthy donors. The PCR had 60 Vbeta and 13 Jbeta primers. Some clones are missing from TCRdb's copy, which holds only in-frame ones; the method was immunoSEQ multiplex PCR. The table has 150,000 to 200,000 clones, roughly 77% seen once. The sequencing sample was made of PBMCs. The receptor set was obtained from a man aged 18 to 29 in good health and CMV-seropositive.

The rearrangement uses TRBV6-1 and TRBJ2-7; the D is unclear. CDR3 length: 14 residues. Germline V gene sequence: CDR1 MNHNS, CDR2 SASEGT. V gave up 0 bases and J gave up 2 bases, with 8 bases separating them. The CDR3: CASSEARPPYEQYV. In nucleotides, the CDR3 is TGTGCCAGCAGTGAAGCGAGGCCCCCCTACGAGCAGTACGTC.

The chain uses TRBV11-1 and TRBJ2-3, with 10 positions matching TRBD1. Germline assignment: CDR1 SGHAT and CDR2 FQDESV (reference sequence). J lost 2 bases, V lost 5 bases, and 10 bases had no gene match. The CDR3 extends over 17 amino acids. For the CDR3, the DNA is TGTGCCAGCAGCACGAGGACAGGGGGTGAGAACACAGATACGCAGTATTTT. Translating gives CASSTRTGGENTDTQYF.

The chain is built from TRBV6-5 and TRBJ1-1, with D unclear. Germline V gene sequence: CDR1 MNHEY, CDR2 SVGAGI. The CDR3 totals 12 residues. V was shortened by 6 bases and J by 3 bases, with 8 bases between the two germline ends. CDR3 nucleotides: TGTGCCAGCAGGAGGTGGGACACTGAAGCTTTCTTT. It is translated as CASRRWDTEAFF.

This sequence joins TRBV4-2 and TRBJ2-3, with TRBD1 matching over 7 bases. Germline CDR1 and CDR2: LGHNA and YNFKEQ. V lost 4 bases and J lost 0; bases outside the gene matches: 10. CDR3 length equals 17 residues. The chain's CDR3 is CASSLNFRDSSTDTQYF. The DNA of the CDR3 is TGTGCCAGCAGCCTTAACTTCCGGGACAGTAGCACAGATACGCAGTATTTT.

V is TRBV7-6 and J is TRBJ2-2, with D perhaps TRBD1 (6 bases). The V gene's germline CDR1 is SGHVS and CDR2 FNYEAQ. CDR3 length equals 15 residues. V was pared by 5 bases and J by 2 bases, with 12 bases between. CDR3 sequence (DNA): TGTGCCAGCAGCATGAAACAGGGTAACACCGGGGAGCTGTTTTTT. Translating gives CASSMKQGNTGELFF.

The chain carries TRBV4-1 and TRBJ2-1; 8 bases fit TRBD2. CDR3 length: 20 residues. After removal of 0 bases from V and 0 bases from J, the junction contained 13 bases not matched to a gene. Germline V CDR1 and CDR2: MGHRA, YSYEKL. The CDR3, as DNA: TGCGCCAGCAGCCAAGATTGGGGCTACGGGGGGGCCAACTCCTACAATGAGCAGTTCTTC. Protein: CASSQDWGYGGANSYNEQFF.

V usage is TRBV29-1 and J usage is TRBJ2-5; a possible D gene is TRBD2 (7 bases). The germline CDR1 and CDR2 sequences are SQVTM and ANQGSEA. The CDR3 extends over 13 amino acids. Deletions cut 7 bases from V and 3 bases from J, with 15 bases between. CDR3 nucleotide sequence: TGCAGCGCTGCTAGGGGGGGGAAAGAGACCCAGTACTTC. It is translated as CSAARGGKETQYF.

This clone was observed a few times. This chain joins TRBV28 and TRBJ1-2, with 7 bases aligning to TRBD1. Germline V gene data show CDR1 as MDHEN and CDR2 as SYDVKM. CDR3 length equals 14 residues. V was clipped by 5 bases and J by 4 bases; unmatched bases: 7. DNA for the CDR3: TGTGCCAGCAGTGGCGGACAGGCCTCCTATGGCTACACCTTC. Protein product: CASSGGQASYGYTF.

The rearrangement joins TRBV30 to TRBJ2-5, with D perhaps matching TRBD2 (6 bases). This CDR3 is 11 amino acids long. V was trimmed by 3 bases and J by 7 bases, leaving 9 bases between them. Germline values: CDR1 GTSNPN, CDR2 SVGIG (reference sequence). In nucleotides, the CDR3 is TGTGCCTGGAGCCCCGGGGGGACCCAGTACTTC. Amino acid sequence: CAWSPGGTQYF. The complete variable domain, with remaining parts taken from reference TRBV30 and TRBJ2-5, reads SQTIHQWPATLVQPVGSPLSLECTVEGTSNPNLYWYRQAAGRGLQLLFYSVGIGQISSEVPQNLSASRPQDRQFILSSKKLLLSDSGFYLCAWSPGGTQYFGPGTRLLVL.

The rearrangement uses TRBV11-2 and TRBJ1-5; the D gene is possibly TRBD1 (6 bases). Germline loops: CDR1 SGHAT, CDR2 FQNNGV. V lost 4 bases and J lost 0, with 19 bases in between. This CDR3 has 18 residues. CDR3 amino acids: CASSSTGHHEHSNQPQHF. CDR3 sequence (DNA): TGTGCCAGCAGCTCCACGGGACACCACGAACATAGCAATCAGCCCCAGCATTTT.

As DNA, the CDR3 is TGTGCCAGCAGTTCCGGGGACAGGGGGAATTCACCCCTCCACTTT. Translated, it gives CASSSGDRGNSPLHF. The rearrangement joins TRBV28 to TRBJ1-6; 11 bases match TRBD1. Trimming at V came to 4 bases and at J to 7 bases, leaving 3 bases not matched to a gene. The CDR3 runs to 15 residues. The germline CDR1 and CDR2 sequences are MDHEN and SYDVKM.

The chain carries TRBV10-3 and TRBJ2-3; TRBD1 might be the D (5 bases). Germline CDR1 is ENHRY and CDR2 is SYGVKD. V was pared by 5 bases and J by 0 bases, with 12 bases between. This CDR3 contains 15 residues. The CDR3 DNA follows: TGTGCCATCAGTCTAGGGGCTATAAGCACAGATACGCAGTATTTT. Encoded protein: CAISLGAISTDTQYF.

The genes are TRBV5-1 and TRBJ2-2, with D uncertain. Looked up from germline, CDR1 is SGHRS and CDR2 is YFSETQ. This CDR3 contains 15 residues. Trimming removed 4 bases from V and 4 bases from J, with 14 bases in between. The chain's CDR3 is CASSLLPSSTGELFF. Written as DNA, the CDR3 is TGCGCCAGCAGCCTACTCCCCTCGTCCACCGGGGAGCTGTTTTTT.

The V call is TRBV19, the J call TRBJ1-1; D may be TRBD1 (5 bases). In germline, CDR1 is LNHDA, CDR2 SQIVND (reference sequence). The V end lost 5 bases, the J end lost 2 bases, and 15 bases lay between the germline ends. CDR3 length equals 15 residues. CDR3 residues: CASSPGGGTNTEAFF. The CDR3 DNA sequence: TGTGCCAGTAGTCCCGGGGGTGGGACTAACACTGAAGCTTTCTTT.

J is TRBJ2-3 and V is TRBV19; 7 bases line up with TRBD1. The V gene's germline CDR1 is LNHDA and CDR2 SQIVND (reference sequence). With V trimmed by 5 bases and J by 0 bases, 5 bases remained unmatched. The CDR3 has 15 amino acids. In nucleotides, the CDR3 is TGTGCCAGTAGTTGGGACAGCCTGAGCACAGATACGCAGTATTTT. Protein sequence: CASSWDSLSTDTQYF.

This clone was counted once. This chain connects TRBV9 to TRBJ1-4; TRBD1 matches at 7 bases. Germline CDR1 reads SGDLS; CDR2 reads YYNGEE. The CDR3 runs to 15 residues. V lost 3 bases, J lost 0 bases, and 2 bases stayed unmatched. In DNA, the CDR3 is TGTGCCAGCAGCGCTACAGGGGCAACTAATGAAAAACTGTTTTTT. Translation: CASSATGATNEKLFF. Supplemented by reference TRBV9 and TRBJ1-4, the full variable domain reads DSGVTQTPKHLITATGQRVTLRCSPRSGDLSVYWYQQSLDQGLQFLIQYYNGEERAKGNILERFSAQQFPDLHSELNLSSLELGDSALYFCASSATGATNEKLFFGSGTQLSVL.

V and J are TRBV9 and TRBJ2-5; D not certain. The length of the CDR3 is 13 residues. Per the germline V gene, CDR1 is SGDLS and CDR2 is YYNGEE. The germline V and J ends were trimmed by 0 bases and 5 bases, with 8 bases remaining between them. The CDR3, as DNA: TGTGCCAGCAGCGTAGGCGTGGAGGAGACCCAGTACTTC. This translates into CASSVGVEETQYF.

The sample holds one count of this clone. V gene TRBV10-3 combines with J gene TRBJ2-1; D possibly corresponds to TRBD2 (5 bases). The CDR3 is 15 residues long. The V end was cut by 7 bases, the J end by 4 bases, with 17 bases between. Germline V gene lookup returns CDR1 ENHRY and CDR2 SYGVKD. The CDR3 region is CAIMKAAETYNEQFF. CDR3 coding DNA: TGTGCCATCATGAAAGCGGCGGAGACTTACAATGAGCAGTTCTTC.

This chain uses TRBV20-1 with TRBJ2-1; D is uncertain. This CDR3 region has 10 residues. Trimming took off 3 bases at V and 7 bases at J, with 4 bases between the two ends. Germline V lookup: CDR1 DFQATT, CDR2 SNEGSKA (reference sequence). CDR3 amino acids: CSASQNEQFF. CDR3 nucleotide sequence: TGCAGTGCTAGCCAAAATGAGCAGTTCTTC.

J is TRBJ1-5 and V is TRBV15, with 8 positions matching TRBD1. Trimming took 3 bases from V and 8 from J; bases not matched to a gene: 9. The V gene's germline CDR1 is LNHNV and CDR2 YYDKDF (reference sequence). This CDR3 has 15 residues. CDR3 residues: CATSRDRTGTEPQHF. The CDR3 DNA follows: TGTGCCACCAGCAGGGACAGGACAGGGACGGAGCCCCAGCATTTT.

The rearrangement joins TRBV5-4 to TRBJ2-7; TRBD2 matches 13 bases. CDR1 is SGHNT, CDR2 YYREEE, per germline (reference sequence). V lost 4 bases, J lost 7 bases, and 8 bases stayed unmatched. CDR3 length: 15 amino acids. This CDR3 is CASSRWTSGSIEQYV. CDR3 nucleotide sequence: TGTGCCAGCAGCCGATGGACTAGCGGGAGTATTGAGCAGTACGTC.

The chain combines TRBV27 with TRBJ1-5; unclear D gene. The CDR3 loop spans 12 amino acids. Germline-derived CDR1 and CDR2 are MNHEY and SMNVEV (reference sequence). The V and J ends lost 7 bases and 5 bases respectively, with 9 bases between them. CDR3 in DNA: TGTGCCAGCACCGCGGACTATCAGCCCCAGCATTTT. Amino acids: CASTADYQPQHF.

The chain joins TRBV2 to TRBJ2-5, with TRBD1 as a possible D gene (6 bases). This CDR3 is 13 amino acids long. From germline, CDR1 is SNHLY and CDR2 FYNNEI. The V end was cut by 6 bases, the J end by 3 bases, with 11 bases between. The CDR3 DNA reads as TGTGCCAGCAGCCGGACAGTTAAAGAGACCCAGTACTTC. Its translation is CASSRTVKETQYF.

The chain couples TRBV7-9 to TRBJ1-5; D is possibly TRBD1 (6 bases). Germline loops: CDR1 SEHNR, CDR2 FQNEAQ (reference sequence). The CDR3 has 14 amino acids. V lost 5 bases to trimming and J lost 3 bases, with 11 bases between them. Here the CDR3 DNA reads TGTGCCAGCAGCCTGACAGGCTCCAATCAGCCCCAGCATTTT. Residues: CASSLTGSNQPQHF.

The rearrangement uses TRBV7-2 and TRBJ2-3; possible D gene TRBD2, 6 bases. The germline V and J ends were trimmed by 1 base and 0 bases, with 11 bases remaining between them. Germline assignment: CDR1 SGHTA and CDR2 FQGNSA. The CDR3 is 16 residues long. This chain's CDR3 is CASSLVRGSSTDTQYF. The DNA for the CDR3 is TGTGCCAGCAGCTTAGTGCGGGGATCAAGCACAGATACGCAGTATTTT.